This T cell receptor beta chain was profiled in a study of control samples from healthy donors and cancer patients. Trimming stripped 2 bases from V and 0 bases from J, with 17 bases between. Germline V gives CDR1 SGHRS, CDR2 YFSETQ. The CDR3 totals 17 residues. TCRdb keeps only in-frame clones here, not all; method: immunoSEQ multiplex PCR. The sample contains around 81,000 clones, 93% of which appear only once. Sequenced: blood. The clonotype originates from a woman in her 30s in good health. J is TRBJ2-5 and V is TRBV5-1; D perhaps matches TRBD1 (6 bases). The CDR3 here is CASSLGTIRGYQETQYF. Here the CDR3 DNA reads TGCGCCAGCAGCTTAGGGACAATCCGAGGGTACCAAGAGACCCAGTACTTC.